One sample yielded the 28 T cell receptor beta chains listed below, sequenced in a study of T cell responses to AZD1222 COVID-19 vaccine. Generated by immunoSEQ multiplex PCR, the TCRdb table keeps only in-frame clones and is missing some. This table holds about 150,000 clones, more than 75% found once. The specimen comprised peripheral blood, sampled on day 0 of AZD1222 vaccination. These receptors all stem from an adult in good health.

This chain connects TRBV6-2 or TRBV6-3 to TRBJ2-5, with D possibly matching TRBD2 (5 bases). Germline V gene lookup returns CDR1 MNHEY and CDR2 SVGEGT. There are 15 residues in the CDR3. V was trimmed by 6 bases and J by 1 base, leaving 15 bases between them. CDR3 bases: TGTGCCAGCAGCTCCACGGTAGGGAGCCAAGAGACCCAGTACTTC. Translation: CASSSTVGSQETQYF.

CDR3 loop: CASSAPLKQGKEQYF. In nucleotides, the CDR3 is TGTGCCAGCAGCGCACCCCTAAAACAGGGGAAAGAGCAGTACTTC. The rearrangement links TRBV6-2 or TRBV6-3 to TRBJ2-7, with TRBD1 matching 7 bases. CDR3 length equals 15 residues. Germline V lookup: CDR1 MNHEY, CDR2 SVGEGT. The V gene end was trimmed by 6 bases and the J gene end by 7 bases; junction bases not matched to a gene: 15.

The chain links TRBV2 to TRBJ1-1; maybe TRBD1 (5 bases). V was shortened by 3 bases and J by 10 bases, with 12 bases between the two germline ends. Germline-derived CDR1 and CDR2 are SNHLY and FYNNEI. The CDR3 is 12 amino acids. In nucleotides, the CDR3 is TGTGCCAGCAGTGACGAGGGGAGGGGAGCTTTCTTT. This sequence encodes CASSDEGRGAFF.

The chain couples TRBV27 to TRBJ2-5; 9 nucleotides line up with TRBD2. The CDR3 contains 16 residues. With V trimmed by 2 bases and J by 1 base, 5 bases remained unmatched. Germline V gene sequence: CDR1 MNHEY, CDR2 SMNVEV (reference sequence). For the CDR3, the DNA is TGTGCCAGCAGTTTAAGGGGCGGGAGGGCCCAAGAGACCCAGTACTTC. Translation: CASSLRGGRAQETQYF.

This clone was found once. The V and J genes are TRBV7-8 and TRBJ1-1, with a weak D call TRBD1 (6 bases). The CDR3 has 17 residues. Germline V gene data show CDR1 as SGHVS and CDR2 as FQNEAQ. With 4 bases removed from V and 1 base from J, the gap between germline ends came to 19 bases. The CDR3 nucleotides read TGTGCCAGCAGCTCTGCAGGGGTTGAGGGTCGGAACACTGAAGCTTTCTTT. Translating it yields CASSSAGVEGRNTEAFF.

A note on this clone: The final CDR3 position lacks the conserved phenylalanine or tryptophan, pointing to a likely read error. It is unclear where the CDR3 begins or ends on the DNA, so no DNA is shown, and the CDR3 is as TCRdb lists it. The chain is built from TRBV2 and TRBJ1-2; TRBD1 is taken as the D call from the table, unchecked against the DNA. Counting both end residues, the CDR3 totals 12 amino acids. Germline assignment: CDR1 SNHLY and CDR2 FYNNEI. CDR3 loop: CASNPRGQSFRV.

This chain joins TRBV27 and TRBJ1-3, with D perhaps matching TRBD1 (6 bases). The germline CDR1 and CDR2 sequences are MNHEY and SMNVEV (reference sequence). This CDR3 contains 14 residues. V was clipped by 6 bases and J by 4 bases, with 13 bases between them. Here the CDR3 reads CASSAGAFGNTIYF. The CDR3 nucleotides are TGTGCCAGCAGCGCAGGGGCTTTCGGAAACACCATATATTTT.

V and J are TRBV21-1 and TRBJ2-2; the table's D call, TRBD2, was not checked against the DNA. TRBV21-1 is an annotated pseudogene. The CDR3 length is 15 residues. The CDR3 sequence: CASSLRTANTGELFF. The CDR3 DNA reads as TGTGCCAGCAGCTTACGGACTGCGAACACCGGGGAGCTGTTTTTT.

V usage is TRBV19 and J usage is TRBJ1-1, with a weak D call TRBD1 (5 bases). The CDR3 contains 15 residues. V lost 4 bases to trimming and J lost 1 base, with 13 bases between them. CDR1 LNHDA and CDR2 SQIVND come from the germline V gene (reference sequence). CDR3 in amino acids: CASSTPGRANTEAFF. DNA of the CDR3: TGTGCCAGTAGTACGCCGGGACGGGCGAACACTGAAGCTTTCTTT.

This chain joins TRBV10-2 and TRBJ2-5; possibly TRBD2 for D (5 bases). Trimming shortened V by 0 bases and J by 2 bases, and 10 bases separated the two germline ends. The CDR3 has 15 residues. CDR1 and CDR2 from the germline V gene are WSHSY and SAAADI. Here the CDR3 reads CASSESGARQETQYF. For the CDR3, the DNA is TGCGCCAGCAGTGAGTCGGGAGCGCGGCAAGAGACCCAGTACTTC.

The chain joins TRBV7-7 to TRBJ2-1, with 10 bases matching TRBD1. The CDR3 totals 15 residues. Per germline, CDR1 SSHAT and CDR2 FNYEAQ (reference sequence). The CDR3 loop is CASGAGTGVYNEQFF. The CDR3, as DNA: TGTGCTAGCGGGGCCGGGACAGGGGTCTACAATGAGCAGTTCTTC.

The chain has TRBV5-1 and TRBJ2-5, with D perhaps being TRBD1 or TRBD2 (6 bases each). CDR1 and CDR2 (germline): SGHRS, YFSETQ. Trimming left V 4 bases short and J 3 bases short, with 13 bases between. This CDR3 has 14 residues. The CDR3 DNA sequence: TGCGCCAGCAGCCGCCCGGGGGCGGAAGAGACCCAGTACTTC. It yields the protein CASSRPGAEETQYF.

The CDR3 nucleotides read TGTGCCAGCTCACCACCGATAGGGACAGGTTATAATTCACCCCTCCACTTT. This codes for CASSPPIGTGYNSPLHF. The chain recombines TRBV18 with TRBJ1-6; 8 bases match TRBD1. The CDR3 runs to 17 residues. Germline trimming cut 0 bases from V and 4 bases from J; bases unmatched to any gene: 5. Germline V CDR1 and CDR2: KGHSH, LQKENI. The complete variable domain, with remaining parts taken from reference TRBV18 and TRBJ1-6, reads NAGVMQNPRHLVRRRGQEARLRCSPMKGHSHVYWYRQLPEEGLKFMVYLQKENIIDESGMPKERFSAEFPKEGPSILRIQQVVRGDSAAYFCASSPPIGTGYNSPLHFGNGTRLTVT.

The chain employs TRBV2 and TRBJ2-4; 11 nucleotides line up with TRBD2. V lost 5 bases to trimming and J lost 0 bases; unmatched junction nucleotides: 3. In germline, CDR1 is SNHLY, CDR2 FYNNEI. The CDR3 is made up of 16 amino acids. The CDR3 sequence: CASSWTSGLAKNIQYF. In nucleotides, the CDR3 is TGTGCCAGCAGTTGGACTAGCGGGCTAGCCAAAAACATTCAGTACTTC.

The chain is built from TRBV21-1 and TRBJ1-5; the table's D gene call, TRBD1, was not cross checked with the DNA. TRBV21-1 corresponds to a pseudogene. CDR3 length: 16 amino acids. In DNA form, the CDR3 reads TGTGCCAGCAGCAAAGGCGGACAGTGTAGCAATCAGCCCCAGCATTTT. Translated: CASSKGGQCSNQPQHF.

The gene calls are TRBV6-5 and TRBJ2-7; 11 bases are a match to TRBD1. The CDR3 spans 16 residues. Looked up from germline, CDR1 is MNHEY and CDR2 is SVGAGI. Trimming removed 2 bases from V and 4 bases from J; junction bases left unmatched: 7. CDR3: CASSYPRTGGHYEQYF. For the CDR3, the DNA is TGTGCCAGCAGTTACCCGCGGACAGGGGGCCATTACGAGCAGTACTTC.

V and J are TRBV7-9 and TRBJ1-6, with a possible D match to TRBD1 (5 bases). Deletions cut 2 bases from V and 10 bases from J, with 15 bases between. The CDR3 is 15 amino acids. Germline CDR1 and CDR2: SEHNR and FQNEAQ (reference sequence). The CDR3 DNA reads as TGTGCCAGCAGCTTATCGGCAGGAGCAGGGTCACCCCTCCACTTT. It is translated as CASSLSAGAGSPLHF. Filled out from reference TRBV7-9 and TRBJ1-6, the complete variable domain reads DTGVSQNPRHKITKRGQNVTFRCDPISEHNRLYWYRQTLGQGPEFLTYFQNEAQLEKSRLLSDRFSAERPKGSFSTLEIQRTEQGDSAMYLCASSLSAGAGSPLHFGNGTRLTVT.

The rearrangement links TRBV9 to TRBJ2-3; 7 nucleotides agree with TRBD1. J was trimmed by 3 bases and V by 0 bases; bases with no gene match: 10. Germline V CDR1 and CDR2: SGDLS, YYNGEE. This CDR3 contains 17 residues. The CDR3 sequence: CASSVAQIETGTDTQYF. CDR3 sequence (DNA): TGTGCCAGCAGCGTAGCCCAGATTGAGACAGGGACAGATACGCAGTATTTT. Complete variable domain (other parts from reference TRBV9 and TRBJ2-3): DSGVTQTPKHLITATGQRVTLRCSPRSGDLSVYWYQQSLDQGLQFLIQYYNGEERAKGNILERFSAQQFPDLHSELNLSSLELGDSALYFCASSVAQIETGTDTQYFGPGTRLTVL.

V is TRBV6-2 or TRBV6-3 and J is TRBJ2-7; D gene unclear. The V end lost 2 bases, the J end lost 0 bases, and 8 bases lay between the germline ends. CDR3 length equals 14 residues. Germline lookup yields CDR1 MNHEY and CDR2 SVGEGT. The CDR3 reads CASSYRASSYEQYF. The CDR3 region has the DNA TGTGCCAGCAGTTACAGGGCTTCCTCCTACGAGCAGTACTTC.

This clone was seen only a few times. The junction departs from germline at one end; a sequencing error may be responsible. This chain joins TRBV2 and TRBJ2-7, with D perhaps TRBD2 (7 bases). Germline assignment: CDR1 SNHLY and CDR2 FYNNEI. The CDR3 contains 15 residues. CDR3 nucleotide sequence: TGTGCCAGCAGCGAAGGGGGGGCCCCCGACTACGAGCAGTACTTC. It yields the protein CASSEGGAPDYEQYF.

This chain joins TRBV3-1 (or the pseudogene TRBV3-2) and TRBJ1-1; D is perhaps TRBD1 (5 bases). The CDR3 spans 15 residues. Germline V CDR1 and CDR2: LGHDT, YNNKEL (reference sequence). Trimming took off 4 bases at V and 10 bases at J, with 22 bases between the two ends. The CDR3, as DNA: TGTGCCAGCAGCCTTAAATCGTCGACCCGTAGGGGAGCTTTCTTT. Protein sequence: CASSLKSSTRRGAFF.

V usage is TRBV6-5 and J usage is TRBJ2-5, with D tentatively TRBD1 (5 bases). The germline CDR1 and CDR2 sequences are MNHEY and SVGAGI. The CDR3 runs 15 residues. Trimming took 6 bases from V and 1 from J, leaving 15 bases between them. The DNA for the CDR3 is TGTGCCAGCAGCCCCGTCGGCAGGGCCCAAGAGACCCAGTACTTC. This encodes CASSPVGRAQETQYF.

The CDR3 sequence is CASSSRDILSGANVLTF. The DNA for the CDR3 is TGTGCCAGCAGCTCACGGGACATACTCTCTGGGGCCAACGTCCTGACTTTC. The J gene is TRBJ2-6, the V gene TRBV13; a possible D gene is TRBD1 (6 bases). CDR1 and CDR2 from the germline V gene are PRHDT and FYEKMQ (reference sequence). V gave up 4 bases and J gave up 0 bases, with 13 bases separating them. This CDR3 region has 17 residues. Looking up the rest from reference TRBV13 and TRBJ2-6 gives the full variable domain: AAGVIQSPRHLIKEKRETATLKCYPIPRHDTVYWYQQGPGQDPQFLISFYEKMQSDKGSIPDRFSAQQFSDYHSELNMSSLELGDSALYFCASSSRDILSGANVLTFGAGSRLTVL.

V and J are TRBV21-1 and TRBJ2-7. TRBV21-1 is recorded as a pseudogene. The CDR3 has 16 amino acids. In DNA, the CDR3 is TGTGCCAGCAGCAAAAGGAACACAGCGAGCTCCTACGAGCAGTACTTC. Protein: CASSKRNTASSYEQYF.

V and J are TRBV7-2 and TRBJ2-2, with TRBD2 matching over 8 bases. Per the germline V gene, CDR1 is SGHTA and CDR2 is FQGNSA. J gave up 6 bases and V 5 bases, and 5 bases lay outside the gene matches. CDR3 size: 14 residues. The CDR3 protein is CASSPGLAAGELFF. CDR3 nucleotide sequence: TGTGCCAGCAGCCCCGGACTAGCAGCCGGGGAGCTGTTTTTT.

The CDR3 here is CASTPWEGHQETQYF. CDR3 sequence (DNA): TGTGCCAGCACCCCCTGGGAGGGCCACCAAGAGACCCAGTACTTC. The chain employs TRBV6-5 and TRBJ2-5, with 7 positions matching TRBD2. Germline V gene lookup returns CDR1 MNHEY and CDR2 SVGAGI. The CDR3 length is 15 residues. V lost 7 bases and J lost 0; bases outside the gene matches: 8.

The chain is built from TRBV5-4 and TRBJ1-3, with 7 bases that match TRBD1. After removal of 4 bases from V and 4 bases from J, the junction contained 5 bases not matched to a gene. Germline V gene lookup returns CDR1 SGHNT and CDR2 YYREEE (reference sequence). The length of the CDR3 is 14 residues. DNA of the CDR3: TGTGCCAGCAGCCGACAGGGAATCGGAAACACCATATATTTT. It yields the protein CASSRQGIGNTIYF.

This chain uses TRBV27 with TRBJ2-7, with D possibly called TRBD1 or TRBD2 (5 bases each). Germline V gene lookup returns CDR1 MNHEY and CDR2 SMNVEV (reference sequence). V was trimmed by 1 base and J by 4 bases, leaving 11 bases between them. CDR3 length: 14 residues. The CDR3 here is CASSLLGETYEQYF. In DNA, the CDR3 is TGTGCCAGCAGTTTATTGGGGGAGACGTACGAGCAGTACTTC.